Given below is one TCR beta chain in context. At the DNA level, this CDR3 is encoded by other sequences in the same sample as well. The germline gives CDR1 SQVTM, CDR2 ANQGSEA. V was shortened by 5 bases and J by 4 bases, with 6 bases between the two germline ends. The CDR3 length is 10 residues. The method was immunoSEQ multiplex PCR; TCRdb's version includes in-frame clones alone and lacks a portion of them. The repertoire holds 650,000 to 700,000 clones, with around 91% as singletons. This sample was taken from a study of shared clonotypes between healthy human individuals. Source material: memory CD8+ T cells from PBMCs. Subset given: CD45RO+ cells pooled with CCR7-negative TemRA cells. The chain employs TRBV29-1 and TRBJ2-7, with a tentative D call TRBD1 (5 bases). This clonotype originated in a man aged 18 to 30 in good health. Some clones in this sample may be carry-over from other donors' samples. This CDR3 is CSVQGYEQYF. In nucleotides, the CDR3 is TGCAGCGTTCAGGGATACGAGCAGTACTTC.